These 28 T cell receptor beta chains were all obtained from the same sample, sequenced in a study of identifying expanded T cells in peripheral blood. Sequencing used immunoSEQ multiplex PCR; TCRdb keeps in-frame clones, though not all of them. Of about 86,000 clones listed, over 75% were seen once; the top ten hold under 6%. Sequenced sample: blood. These TCRs come from a person aged 18 to 70 in good health.

The J gene is TRBJ2-7, the V gene TRBV10-2; tentative D call: TRBD2 (6 bases). The CDR3 has 17 amino acids. Trimming stripped 0 bases from V and 3 bases from J, with 18 bases between. Germline CDR1 and CDR2: WSHSY and SAAADI. The CDR3 loop is CASSESILLEGNYEQYF. As DNA, the CDR3 is TGCGCCAGCAGTGAGTCGATCCTCTTGGAGGGTAACTACGAGCAGTACTTC.

This chain links TRBV5-1 with TRBJ1-6; possible D gene TRBD1, 5 bases. Germline lookup yields CDR1 SGHRS and CDR2 YFSETQ. The CDR3 length is 17 residues. Trimming left V 4 bases short and J 5 bases short, with 19 bases between. CDR3 DNA: TGCGCCAGCAGCCCGGCCGGGGACCAAGGCGATAATTCACCCCTCCACTTT. It yields the protein CASSPAGDQGDNSPLHF.

This chain joins TRBV2 and TRBJ2-2; no clear D. Germline V CDR1 and CDR2: SNHLY, FYNNEI. The V end was cut by 1 base, the J end by 5 bases, with 8 bases between. This CDR3 comprises 14 residues. CDR3 in amino acids: CASSEGTRTGELFF. CDR3 nucleotides: TGTGCCAGCAGTGAAGGTACCCGGACCGGGGAGCTGTTTTTT.

The chain couples TRBV5-4 to TRBJ1-2; TRBD1 matches 7 bases. Germline V gene sequence: CDR1 SGHNT, CDR2 YYREEE (reference sequence). This CDR3 comprises 13 residues. Losses at the gene ends were 0 bases for V and 6 bases for J; bases not matched to a gene: 2. The CDR3 sequence: CASSLAGTDGYTF. Written as DNA, the CDR3 is TGTGCCAGCAGCTTGGCCGGGACAGATGGCTACACCTTC.

This chain links TRBV5-4 with TRBJ2-1, with 9 bases lining up with TRBD1. The CDR3 length is 15 residues. J gave up 5 bases and V 3 bases, and 6 bases lay outside the gene matches. CDR1 is SGHNT and CDR2 is YYREEE in the germline V gene (reference sequence). In DNA form, the CDR3 reads TGTGCCAGCAGCTCGCCGGGACAGGGTCACAATGAGCAGTTCTTC. It codes for CASSSPGQGHNEQFF.

DNA of the CDR3: TGTGCCAGCAGTGTGGCAGGGAATACCTACAATGAGCAGTTCTTC. It encodes CASSVAGNTYNEQFF. The J gene is TRBJ2-1, the V gene TRBV6-1; a possible D gene is TRBD1 (5 bases). Germline V gene data show CDR1 as MNHNS and CDR2 as SASEGT. There are 15 residues in the CDR3. V was shortened by 4 bases and J by 2 bases, with 12 bases between the two germline ends.

The chain is built from TRBV25-1 and TRBJ2-7; the D gene is possibly TRBD1 (6 bases). V shed 5 bases and J shed 3 bases, with 14 bases lying between them. The CDR3 runs to 14 residues. From germline, CDR1 is MGHDK and CDR2 SYGVNS. Here the CDR3 reads CASSPQDRFYEQYF. The DNA for the CDR3 is TGTGCCAGCAGTCCCCAGGACAGATTCTACGAGCAGTACTTC.

A few counts support this clone. The rearrangement joins TRBV2 to TRBJ1-1; D remains unclear. The CDR3 totals 14 residues. Germline CDR1 and CDR2: SNHLY and FYNNEI. Trimming took 4 bases from V and 4 from J, leaving 13 bases between them. CDR3 sequence: CASSAIETSTEAFF. The CDR3 DNA follows: TGTGCCAGCAGTGCGATCGAAACCAGCACTGAAGCTTTCTTT.

The CDR3 protein is CASIPPQLGPYGYTF. CDR3 nucleotide sequence: TGTGCCAGCATCCCCCCACAGCTCGGCCCCTATGGCTACACCTTC. The chain carries TRBV6-1 and TRBJ1-2; unclear D gene. The CDR3 spans 15 residues. Trimming took off 7 bases at V and 4 bases at J, with 19 bases between the two ends. CDR1 MNHNS and CDR2 SASEGT come from the germline V gene.

The gene calls are TRBV2 and TRBJ1-1, with 7 bases matching TRBD1. The CDR3 runs to 14 residues. In germline, CDR1 is SNHLY, CDR2 FYNNEI. Losses at the gene ends were 8 bases for V and 4 bases for J; bases not matched to a gene: 10. CDR3 residues: CASCPRTGVTEAFF. The CDR3 DNA follows: TGTGCCAGCTGCCCCAGAACAGGGGTCACTGAAGCTTTCTTT.

This rearrangement joins TRBV9 to TRBJ1-4; 7 nucleotides align to TRBD1. This CDR3 is built from 15 residues. V dropped 3 bases and J dropped 4; count of bases not matched to a gene: 6. Germline V gene data show CDR1 as SGDLS and CDR2 as YYNGEE. CDR3 protein: CASSGPGQSNEKLFF. CDR3 nucleotide sequence: TGTGCCAGCAGCGGTCCGGGACAGAGTAATGAAAAACTGTTTTTT.

This rearrangement joins TRBV5-1 to TRBJ2-7; D might be TRBD2 (6 bases). V dropped 3 bases and J dropped 0 bases, with 10 bases sitting between them. The CDR3 loop spans 14 amino acids. CDR1 and CDR2 from the germline V gene are SGHRS and YFSETQ. The CDR3 DNA follows: TGCGCCAGCAGCTCGGGGGATTACTCCTACGAGCAGTACTTC. It encodes CASSSGDYSYEQYF.

The rearrangement links TRBV5-1 to TRBJ2-1, with D hard to call. Per the germline V gene, CDR1 is SGHRS and CDR2 is YFSETQ. V shed 4 bases and J shed 8 bases, with 22 bases lying between them. The CDR3 is 16 residues long. This CDR3 reads CASSMGWAIKLDEQFF. As DNA, the CDR3 is TGCGCCAGCAGCATGGGGTGGGCAATAAAGCTCGATGAGCAGTTCTTC.

V is TRBV7-9 and J is TRBJ2-7; the match to TRBD1 covers 7 bases. V lost 11 bases, J lost 5 bases, and 9 bases stayed unmatched. This CDR3 has 12 amino acids. From germline, CDR1 is SEHNR and CDR2 FQNEAQ (reference sequence). CDR3 protein: CASRTGINEQYF. CDR3 nucleotide sequence: TGTGCCTCCAGGACAGGTATCAACGAGCAGTACTTC.

V and J are TRBV19 and TRBJ1-1, with D possibly TRBD1 on 6 matching bases. The CDR3 is 12 amino acids. The V and J ends lost 5 bases and 10 bases respectively, with 14 bases between them. Germline V gene lookup returns CDR1 LNHDA and CDR2 SQIVND (reference sequence). The CDR3 is CASSPSGGGAFF. Here the CDR3 DNA reads TGTGCCAGTAGTCCCTCAGGAGGGGGAGCTTTCTTT.

The chain combines TRBV12-5 with TRBJ2-3; TRBD1 matches at 8 bases. Looked up from germline, CDR1 is LGHNT and CDR2 is FRNRAP. The length of the CDR3 is 14 residues. The trim removed 2 bases at V and 6 bases at J, leaving 4 bases unmatched. The CDR3 protein is CASGLTHRGDTQYF. For the CDR3, the DNA is TGTGCTAGTGGTTTGACACACAGGGGGGATACGCAGTATTTT.

The chain has TRBV10-2 and TRBJ2-1, with D perhaps TRBD1 (8 bases). Germline loops: CDR1 WSHSY, CDR2 SAAADI. Trimming left V 8 bases short and J 7 bases short, with 15 bases between. This CDR3 has 13 residues. The CDR3 DNA is TGCGCCAGCGGCGGACAGGGAGGGAATGAGCAGTTCTTC. It is translated as CASGGQGGNEQFF.

This chain uses TRBV2 with TRBJ1-1; weak D call: TRBD1 (6 bases). This CDR3 has 14 residues. The germline gives CDR1 SNHLY, CDR2 FYNNEI. Trimming took off 7 bases at V and 1 base at J, with 13 bases between the two ends. In nucleotides, the CDR3 is TGTGCCAGCACCCTGGGACACCCGAACACTGAAGCTTTCTTT. Protein product: CASTLGHPNTEAFF.

This chain uses TRBV12-5 with TRBJ2-7; 7 positions match TRBD1. The CDR3 length is 16 residues. V lost 1 base and J lost 3; bases outside the gene matches: 9. The V gene's germline CDR1 is LGHNT and CDR2 FRNRAP. The CDR3: CASGLAAGGNFYEQYF. CDR3 sequence (DNA): TGTGCTAGTGGTTTGGCGGCAGGGGGTAATTTCTACGAGCAGTACTTC.

The chain uses TRBV28 and TRBJ2-7; 9 bases line up with TRBD2. Germline CDR1 is MDHEN and CDR2 is SYDVKM. The CDR3 runs to 16 residues. V was pared by 1 base and J by 2 bases, with 6 bases of the junction left unmatched. The CDR3 nucleotides are TGTGCCAGCAGTTTATATAGCGGGGGCTTCACCTACGAGCAGTACTTC. As protein: CASSLYSGGFTYEQYF.

This chain links TRBV2 with TRBJ1-1; 7 nucleotides align to TRBD1. The CDR3 has 15 amino acids. CDR1 SNHLY and CDR2 FYNNEI come from the germline V gene. V was pared by 7 bases and J by 3 bases, with 11 bases of the junction left unmatched. CDR3 region: CASTPIQGKDTEAFF. In nucleotides, the CDR3 is TGTGCCAGCACCCCGATACAGGGGAAGGACACTGAAGCTTTCTTT. The whole variable domain, remainder taken from reference TRBV2 and TRBJ1-1, is EPEVTQTPSHQVTQMGQEVILRCVPISNHLYFYWYRQILGQKVEFLVSFYNNEISEKSEIFDDQFSVERPDGSNFTLKIRSTKLEDSAMYFCASTPIQGKDTEAFFGQGTRLTVV.

The rearrangement uses TRBV7-9 and TRBJ1-1; D gene uncertain. CDR1 SEHNR and CDR2 FQNEAQ come from the germline V gene (reference sequence). The CDR3 runs 12 residues. Trimming shortened V by 1 base and J by 4 bases, and 4 bases separated the two germline ends. In DNA, the CDR3 is TGTGCCAGCAGCTTAGGGGCCACTGAAGCTTTCTTT. This sequence encodes CASSLGATEAFF.

The chain recombines TRBV7-9 with TRBJ2-7, with D perhaps TRBD1 (6 bases). Trimming took off 4 bases at V and 2 bases at J, with 12 bases between the two ends. Germline V gene data show CDR1 as SEHNR and CDR2 as FQNEAQ (reference sequence). This CDR3 has 14 residues. The CDR3 nucleotides read TGTGCCAGCAGCTCGCGGACAGAGACCTACGAGCAGTACTTC. It specifies CASSSRTETYEQYF.

V usage is TRBV30 and J usage is TRBJ1-6; no firm D call. The CDR3 is made up of 12 amino acids. Trimming took off 4 bases at V and 11 bases at J, with 12 bases between the two ends. The V gene's germline CDR1 is GTSNPN and CDR2 SVGIG (reference sequence). The CDR3 sequence: CAWTSGSAPLHF. In DNA, the CDR3 is TGTGCCTGGACCAGTGGGTCGGCACCCCTCCACTTT. The complete variable domain, with remaining parts taken from reference TRBV30 and TRBJ1-6, reads SQTIHQWPATLVQPVGSPLSLECTVEGTSNPNLYWYRQAAGRGLQLLFYSVGIGQISSEVPQNLSASRPQDRQFILSSKKLLLSDSGFYLCAWTSGSAPLHFGNGTRLTVT.

This chain links TRBV12-5 with TRBJ2-5; 7 bases are a match to TRBD1. There are 16 residues in the CDR3. From germline, CDR1 is LGHNT and CDR2 FRNRAP. J lost 1 base, V lost 4 bases, and 9 bases had no gene match. DNA for the CDR3: TGTGCTAGTGGTTCGACAGGGCTCGGGGCCCAAGAGACCCAGTACTTC. It encodes CASGSTGLGAQETQYF.

The V and J genes are TRBV4-3 and TRBJ2-1; 11 nucleotides match TRBD2. Trimming cost V 0 bases and J 4 bases; bases outside gene matches: 5. This CDR3 has 17 residues. Germline CDR1 LGHNA, CDR2 YSLEER. CDR3 protein: CASSQDGGLADYNEQFF. The CDR3 DNA is TGCGCCAGCAGCCAAGATGGGGGACTAGCGGATTACAATGAGCAGTTCTTC.

The chain recombines TRBV6-1 with TRBJ2-3, with 9 bases fitting TRBD2. Germline CDR1 reads MNHNS; CDR2 reads SASEGT. V trimming: 6 bases; J trimming: 7 bases; junction bases outside the gene matches: 11. The CDR3 has 15 residues. The CDR3 reads CASSPASGDPHTQYF. CDR3 bases: TGTGCCAGCAGCCCTGCTAGCGGGGATCCTCATACGCAGTATTTT.

V and J are TRBV5-1 and TRBJ1-4; D not resolved. Germline V lookup: CDR1 SGHRS, CDR2 YFSETQ. This CDR3 has 15 amino acids. Trimming pared 4 bases from V and 7 bases from J, leaving 17 bases between. CDR3 protein: CASSPVETLGEKLFF. CDR3 coding DNA: TGCGCCAGCAGCCCCGTAGAGACGTTGGGTGAAAAACTGTTTTTT.